The clone carrying this T cell receptor (beta chain) was seen a handful of times. Antigen unknown. V lost 1 base to trimming and J lost 0 bases, with 17 bases between them. Germline CDR1 SGHDT, CDR2 YYEEEE. CDR3 length equals 17 residues. These data originate in a study of T and B cells in COVID-19 patients. Overall study findings and caveats: Patients with COVID-19 reportedly showed strongly skewed T cell receptor beta variable and joining gene usage.

Multiplex PCR with BIOMED2 TRB-A/B primer pools amplified TRB rearrangements. TCRdb re-analysed the multiplex PCR reads in MiXCR, keeping a single row per CDR3 protein. Of several thousand distinct CDR3 sequences detected, 25% to 35% appear once; the ten largest clones hold approximately 20%. Each TRB amplification used roughly 250-550 ng of genomic DNA from blood. The TCR was taken from a human donor with active COVID-19. The sequencing input was blood. This rearrangement joins TRBV5-6 to TRBJ2-7; a weak D match, TRBD1 (5 bases). The CDR3 sequence: CASSLIARTTYSYEQYF. CDR3 nucleotide sequence: TGTGCCAGCAGCTTGATTGCCAGGACAACCTACTCCTACGAGCAGTACTTC.